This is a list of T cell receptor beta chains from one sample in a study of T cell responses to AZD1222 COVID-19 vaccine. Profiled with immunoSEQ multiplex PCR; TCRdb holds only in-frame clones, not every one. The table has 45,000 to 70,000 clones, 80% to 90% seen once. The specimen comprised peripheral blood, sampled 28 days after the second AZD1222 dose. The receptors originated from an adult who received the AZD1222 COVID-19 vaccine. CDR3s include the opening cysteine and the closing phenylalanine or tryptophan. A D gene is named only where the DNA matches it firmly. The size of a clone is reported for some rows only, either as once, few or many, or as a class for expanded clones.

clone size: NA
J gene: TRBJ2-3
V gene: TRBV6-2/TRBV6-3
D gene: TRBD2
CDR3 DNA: TGTGCCAGCAGCCCCTGGGCGCGGGAGGGCCTAAGCACAGATACGCAGTATTTT
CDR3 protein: CASSPWAREGLSTDTQYF

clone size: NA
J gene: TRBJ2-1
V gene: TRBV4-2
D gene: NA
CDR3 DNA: TGTGCCAGCAGCCAAGCACCTATAAGGAGCTCCTACAATGAGCAGTTCTTC
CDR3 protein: CASSQAPIRSSYNEQFF

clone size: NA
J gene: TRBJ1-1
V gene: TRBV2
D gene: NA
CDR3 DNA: TGTGCCAGCAGTGAAATGCGGGCAGAAGTAGCTTTCTTT
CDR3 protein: CASSEMRAEVAFF

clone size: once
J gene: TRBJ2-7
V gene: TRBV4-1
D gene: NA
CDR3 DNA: TGCGCCAGCAGAAAAGTTTTTAGGCAGGGCGAGCAGTACTTC
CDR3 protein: CASRKVFRQGEQYF

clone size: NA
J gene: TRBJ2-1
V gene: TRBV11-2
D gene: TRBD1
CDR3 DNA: TGTGCCAGCAGCTTCGGACAGGGGTACTACAATGAGCAGTTCTTC
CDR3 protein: CASSFGQGYYNEQFF

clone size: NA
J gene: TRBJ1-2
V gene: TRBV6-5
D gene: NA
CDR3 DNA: TGTGCCAGCAGTCTAAGGGAGGGCTATGGCTACACCTTC
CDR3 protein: CASSLREGYGYTF

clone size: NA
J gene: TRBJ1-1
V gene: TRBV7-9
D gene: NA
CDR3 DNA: TGTGCCAGCAGCTTAGGTACCGGCACTGAAGCTTTCTTT
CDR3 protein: CASSLGTGTEAFF

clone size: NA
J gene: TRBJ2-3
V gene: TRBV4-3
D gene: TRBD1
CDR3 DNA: TGCGCCAGCAGCCACCTAGGACAGGGTAGTACAGATACGCAGTATTTT
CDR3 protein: CASSHLGQGSTDTQYF

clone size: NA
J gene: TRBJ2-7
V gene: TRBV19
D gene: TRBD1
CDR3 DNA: TGTGCCAGCGGCCGGGACAGAGACTACGAGCAGTACTTC
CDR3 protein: CASGRDRDYEQYF

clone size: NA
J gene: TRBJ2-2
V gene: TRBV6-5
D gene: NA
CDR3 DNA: TGTGCCAGCCAACCGGGACAACCGAACACCGGGGAGCTGTTTTTT
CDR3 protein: CASQPGQPNTGELFF

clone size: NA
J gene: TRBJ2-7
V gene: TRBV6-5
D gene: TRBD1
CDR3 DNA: TGTGCCAGCTCGACAGGGTTCATGTACTACGAGCAGTACTTC
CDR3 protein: CASSTGFMYYEQYF

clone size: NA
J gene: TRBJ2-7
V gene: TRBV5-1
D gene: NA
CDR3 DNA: TGCGCCAGCAGCAACGGATTAGAGACACGTTTCTCGAACGAGCAGTACTTC
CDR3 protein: CASSNGLETRFSNEQYF

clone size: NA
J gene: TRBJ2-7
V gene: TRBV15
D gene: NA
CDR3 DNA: TGTGCCACCAGTGGCGGCCTTAGGGACGAGCAGTACTTC
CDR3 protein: CATSGGLRDEQYF

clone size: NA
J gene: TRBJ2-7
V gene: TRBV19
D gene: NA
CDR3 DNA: TGTGCCAGTAGTATGGGGACGAAGACCTACGAGCAGTACTTC
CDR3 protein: CASSMGTKTYEQYF

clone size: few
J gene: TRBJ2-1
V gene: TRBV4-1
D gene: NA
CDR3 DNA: TGCGCCAGCAGCCCAGGGCGGGCGCGGGGGCGAAATGAGCAGTTCTTC
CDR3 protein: CASSPGRARGRNEQFF

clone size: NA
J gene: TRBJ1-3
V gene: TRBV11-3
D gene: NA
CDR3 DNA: TGTGCCAGCAGCGCCCGACAGGCTCCTGGAAACACCATATATTTT
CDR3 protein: CASSARQAPGNTIYF

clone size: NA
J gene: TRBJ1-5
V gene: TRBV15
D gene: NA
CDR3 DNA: TGTGCCACCAGCAGAGATCTTCGGGGGTTTGGAAGGGGAGGGGAGAATCAGCCCCAGCATTTT
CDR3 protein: CATSRDLRGFGRGGENQPQHF

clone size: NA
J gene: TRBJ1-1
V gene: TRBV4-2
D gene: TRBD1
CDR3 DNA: TGTGCCAGCAGCGAAACAGGGGCCCTCACTGAAGCTTTCTTT
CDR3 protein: CASSETGALTEAFF

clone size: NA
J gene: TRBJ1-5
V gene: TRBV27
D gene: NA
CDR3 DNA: TGTGCCAGCAGTTTATCCTCAGGGGGCAATCAGCCCCAGCATTTT
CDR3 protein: CASSLSSGGNQPQHF

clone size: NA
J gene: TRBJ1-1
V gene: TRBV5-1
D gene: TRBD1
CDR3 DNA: TGCGCCAGCAGCTTCTCGGTTGGCCGCGGACAGGGTGAAGCTTTCTTT
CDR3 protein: CASSFSVGRGQGEAFF

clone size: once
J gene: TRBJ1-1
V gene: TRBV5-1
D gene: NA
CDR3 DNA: TGCGCCAGCAGCCGCACCCCTTCGGGTGAAGCTTTCTTT
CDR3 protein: CASSRTPSGEAFF

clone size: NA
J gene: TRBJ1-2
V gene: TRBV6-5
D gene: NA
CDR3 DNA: TGTGCCAGCAGTTACGAGAACGACGGGGGGGAAGGCTACACCTTC
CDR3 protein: CASSYENDGGEGYTF

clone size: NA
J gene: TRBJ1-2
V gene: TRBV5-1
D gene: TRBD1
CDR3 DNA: TGCGCCAGCAGCCCTACAGGGGATAAAGATGGCTACACCTTC
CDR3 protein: CASSPTGDKDGYTF

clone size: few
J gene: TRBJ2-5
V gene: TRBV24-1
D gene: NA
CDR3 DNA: TGTGCCACCAGTGATTCCTACCGGGACAAAAACTCCCGGGAGACCCAGTACTTC
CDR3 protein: CATSDSYRDKNSRETQYF

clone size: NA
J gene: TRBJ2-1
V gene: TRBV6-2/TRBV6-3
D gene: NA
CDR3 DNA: TGTGCCAGCAGTCTACCTTGGACTGCCTCTAGCTCCTATAGAAACAATGAGCAGTTCTTC
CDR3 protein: CASSLPWTASSSYRNNEQFF

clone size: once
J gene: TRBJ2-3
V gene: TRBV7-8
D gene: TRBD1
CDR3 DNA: TGTGCCAGCAGCTCTGCAGGGGGATACACAGATACGCAGTATTTT
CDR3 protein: CASSSAGGYTDTQYF

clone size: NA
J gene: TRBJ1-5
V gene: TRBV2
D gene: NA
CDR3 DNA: TGTGCCAGCAGTTACAGGGACCAGCCCCAGCATTTT
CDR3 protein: CASSYRDQPQHF

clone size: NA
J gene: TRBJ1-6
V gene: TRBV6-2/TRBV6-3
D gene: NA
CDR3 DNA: TGTGCCAGCAGTGACCCAAATTCACCCCTCCACTTT
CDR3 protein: CASSDPNSPLHF

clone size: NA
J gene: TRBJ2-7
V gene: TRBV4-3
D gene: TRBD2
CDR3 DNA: TGCGCCAGCAGCCAAGATCTAGCGGGTTGGAAGGGATCCTACGAGCAGTACTTC
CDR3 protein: CASSQDLAGWKGSYEQYF

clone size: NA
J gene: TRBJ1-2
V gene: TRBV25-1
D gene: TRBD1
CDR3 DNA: TGTGCCAGCAGTGAATATTTTAGGACAGGGGATAACTATGGCTACACCTTC
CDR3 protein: CASSEYFRTGDNYGYTF

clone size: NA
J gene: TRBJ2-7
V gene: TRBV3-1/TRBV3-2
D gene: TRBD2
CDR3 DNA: TGTGCCAGCAGCCCCTCCGGTGTAGCGGGAGGAGTTTTATCGGCCTACGAGCAGTACTTC
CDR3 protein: CASSPSGVAGGVLSAYEQYF

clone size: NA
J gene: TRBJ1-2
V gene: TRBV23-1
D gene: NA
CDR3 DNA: TGCGCCAGCAGTTGCTCCAGGGGAGTAGATGGCTACACCTTC
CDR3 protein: CASSCSRGVDGYTF

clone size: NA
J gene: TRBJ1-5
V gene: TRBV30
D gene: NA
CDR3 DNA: TGTGCTCTTAGTGGGGGAAGCAATCAGCCCCAGCATTTT
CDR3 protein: CALSGGSNQPQHF

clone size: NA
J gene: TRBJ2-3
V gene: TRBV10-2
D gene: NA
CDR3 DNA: TGCGCCAGCAGTGAGCTCGGGGGTCCGGATACGCAGTATTTT
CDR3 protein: CASSELGGPDTQYF

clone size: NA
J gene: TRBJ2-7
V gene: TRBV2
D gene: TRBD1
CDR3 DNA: TGTGCCAGCAGTGAAGAGGACAGGGGGCCCTACGAGCAGTACTTC
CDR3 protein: CASSEEDRGPYEQYF

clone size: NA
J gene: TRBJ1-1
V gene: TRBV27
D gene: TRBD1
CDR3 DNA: TGTGCCAGCAGTACTCGGACAGGGAACACTGAAGCTTTCTTT
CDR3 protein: CASSTRTGNTEAFF

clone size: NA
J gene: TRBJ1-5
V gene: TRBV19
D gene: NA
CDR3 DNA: TGTGCCAGTAGTCCTAGGCCCCGACCCGTGAGCAATCAGCCCCAGCATTTT
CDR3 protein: CASSPRPRPVSNQPQHF

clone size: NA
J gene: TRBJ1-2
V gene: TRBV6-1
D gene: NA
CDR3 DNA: TGTGCCAGCAGTGACCCGACAGAATATGGCTACACCTTC
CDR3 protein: CASSDPTEYGYTF

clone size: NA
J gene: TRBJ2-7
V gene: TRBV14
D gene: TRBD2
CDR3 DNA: TGTGCCAGCAGCCAAGCCGGACGACCACTAGCGGGAGCCGTTGGCGGACGATACGAGCAGTACTTC
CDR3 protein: CASSQAGRPLAGAVGGRYEQYF

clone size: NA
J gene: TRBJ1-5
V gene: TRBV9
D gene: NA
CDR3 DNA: TGTGCCAGCAGCGTAGCCCCCCTCGAGCCCCAGCATTTT
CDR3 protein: CASSVAPLEPQHF

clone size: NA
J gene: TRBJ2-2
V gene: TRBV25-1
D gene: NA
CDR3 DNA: TGTGCCAGCAGTGGGGACTTACCGAACACCGGGGAGCTGTTTTTT
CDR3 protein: CASSGDLPNTGELFF

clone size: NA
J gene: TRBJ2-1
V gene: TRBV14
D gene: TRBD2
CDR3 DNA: TGTGCCAGCAGCCTACCTAGGAGGGCTAGCGGGGCTTACAATGAGCAGTTCTTC
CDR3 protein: CASSLPRRASGAYNEQFF

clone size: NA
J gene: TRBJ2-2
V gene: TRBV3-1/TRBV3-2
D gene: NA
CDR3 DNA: TGTGCCAGCAGCCCGAACCTTGATAGTGTATACACCGGGGAGCTGTTTTTT
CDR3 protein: CASSPNLDSVYTGELFF

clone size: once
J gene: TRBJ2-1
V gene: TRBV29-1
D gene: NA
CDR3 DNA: TGCAGCGTTGAAGAGGGTCAGGGCCTCTCCTACAATGAGCAGTTCTTC
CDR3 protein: CSVEEGQGLSYNEQFF

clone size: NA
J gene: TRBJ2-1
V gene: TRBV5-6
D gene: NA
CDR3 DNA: TGTGCCAGCAGCTGGAACAGGGACAATGAGCAGTTCTTC
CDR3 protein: CASSWNRDNEQFF